The 29 T cell receptor beta chains presented below share a single source sample, sequenced in a study of blood T cell repertoires in COVID-19. Profiled with immunoSEQ multiplex PCR; TCRdb holds only in-frame clones, not every one. Here the sample spans fewer than 300,000 clones, more than 70% being singletons. Sequencing was performed on peripheral blood. The receptor source for this set is a woman between 40 and 55 years old who had recovered from COVID-19.

The chain links TRBV7-2 to TRBJ1-2, with TRBD1 matching over 12 bases. CDR3 length: 14 amino acids. The V and J ends lost 2 bases and 8 bases, in that order; junction bases with no gene match: 3. Germline V gives CDR1 SGHTA, CDR2 FQGNSA. The CDR3 nucleotides are TGTGCCAGCAGCTTAAGAGGGACAGGGGGCGGCTACACCTTC. Translated: CASSLRGTGGGYTF.

CDR3 residues: CASSPPAGTGAGANVLTF. CDR3 in DNA: TGTGCCAGCTCACCACCAGCCGGGACAGGGGCTGGGGCCAACGTCCTGACTTTC. V gene TRBV18 combines with J gene TRBJ2-6; TRBD1 matches at 10 bases. The germline gives CDR1 KGHSH, CDR2 LQKENI. V trimming: 0 bases; J trimming: 2 bases; junction bases outside the gene matches: 4. The CDR3 runs 18 residues.

The count of this clone is one. The chain links TRBV6-1 to TRBJ1-2; D is unclear. CDR3 length: 14 residues. Germline V CDR1 and CDR2: MNHNS, SASEGT. V lost 1 base, J lost 4 bases, and 10 bases lay in between. DNA of the CDR3: TGTGCCAGCAGTGAAGGGTTTGCGCCCTATGGCTACACCTTC. Encoded protein: CASSEGFAPYGYTF.

The chain joins TRBV19 to TRBJ2-1; TRBD2 agrees at 13 bases. This CDR3 is 16 amino acids long. Germline assignment: CDR1 LNHDA and CDR2 SQIVND (reference sequence). The junction had 9 bases not matched to a gene; V was cut back by 6 bases and J by 7 bases. CDR3 sequence reads: CASSLRQLAGGNEQFF. The CDR3 DNA follows: TGTGCCAGTAGCCTACGTCAACTAGCGGGAGGGAATGAGCAGTTCTTC.

The chain links TRBV14 to TRBJ1-3; TRBD1 aligns across 8 bases. Trimming cost V 3 bases and J 3 bases; bases outside gene matches: 4. Germline V lookup: CDR1 SGHDN, CDR2 FVKESK. The CDR3 sequence is 15 residues long. The CDR3 coding sequence is TGTGCCAGCAGCCAGACGACAGGGGTTGGAAACACCATATATTTT. It is translated as CASSQTTGVGNTIYF.

This clone was observed once. The chain couples TRBV19 to TRBJ1-4, with D unclear. This CDR3 has 14 amino acids. V was shortened by 1 base and J by 0 bases, with 3 bases between the two germline ends. Germline lookup yields CDR1 LNHDA and CDR2 SQIVND (reference sequence). The CDR3 sequence: CASSIVATNEKLFF. CDR3 sequence (DNA): TGTGCCAGTAGTATAGTAGCAACTAATGAAAAACTGTTTTTT.

The J gene is TRBJ2-3, the V gene TRBV30, with 11 bases lining up with TRBD2. V lost 2 bases, J lost 2 bases, and 9 bases stayed unmatched. Germline V gene data show CDR1 as GTSNPN and CDR2 as SVGIG (reference sequence). The CDR3 loop spans 17 amino acids. In nucleotides, the CDR3 is TGTGCCTGGAGTCCACCGGGACTAGCGGAGAACACAGATACGCAGTATTTT. Its translation: CAWSPPGLAENTDTQYF.

This rearrangement joins TRBV7-2 to TRBJ2-1; 12 bases map to TRBD2. The CDR3 extends over 16 amino acids. J was trimmed by 9 bases and V by 1 base; bases with no gene match: 7. Germline values: CDR1 SGHTA, CDR2 FQGNSA. The CDR3 sequence is CASSLDASGRAGEQFF. The CDR3 nucleotides are TGTGCCAGCAGCTTAGACGCTAGCGGGAGGGCGGGTGAGCAGTTCTTC.

V and J are TRBV29-1 and TRBJ1-2; no definite D call. From germline, CDR1 is SQVTM and CDR2 ANQGSEA. Trimming stripped 4 bases from V and 4 bases from J, with 10 bases between. The CDR3 runs to 12 residues. The CDR3 loop is CSVGEPTYGYTF. CDR3 DNA: TGCAGCGTTGGGGAGCCCACCTATGGCTACACCTTC.

The gene calls are TRBV7-2 and TRBJ1-5; D call uncertain. V lost 4 bases to trimming and J lost 7 bases, with 14 bases between them. This CDR3 comprises 14 residues. Germline CDR1 and CDR2: SGHTA and FQGNSA. The CDR3 region is CASSSPGEGQPQHF. CDR3 nucleotide sequence: TGTGCCAGCAGCTCCCCCGGGGAGGGCCAGCCCCAGCATTTT.

The chain uses TRBV5-1 and TRBJ1-4; maybe TRBD1 (6 bases). The CDR3 is 18 amino acids. From germline, CDR1 is SGHRS and CDR2 YFSETQ. Trimming removed 5 bases from V and 3 bases from J, with 23 bases in between. CDR3 nucleotide sequence: TGCGCCAGCAGACCCCGGGGGGGGGCCTTGGCAGCTAATGAAAAACTGTTTTTT. It translates to CASRPRGGALAANEKLFF.

The chain uses TRBV30 and TRBJ1-3, with D perhaps matching TRBD1 (5 bases). V lost 5 bases to trimming and J lost 0 bases, with 17 bases between them. There are 16 residues in the CDR3. Germline CDR1 and CDR2: GTSNPN and SVGIG (reference sequence). The CDR3 sequence is CAWALGHSSSGNTIYF. The DNA of the CDR3 is TGTGCCTGGGCGCTCGGACACTCGAGCTCTGGAAACACCATATATTTT. Using reference TRBV30 and TRBJ1-3 for the parts outside the CDR3, the full variable domain is SQTIHQWPATLVQPVGSPLSLECTVEGTSNPNLYWYRQAAGRGLQLLFYSVGIGQISSEVPQNLSASRPQDRQFILSSKKLLLSDSGFYLCAWALGHSSSGNTIYFGEGSWLTVV.

The chain recombines TRBV14 with TRBJ1-6, with D possibly matching TRBD1 (5 bases). The CDR3 has 13 amino acids. The V end lost 7 bases, the J end lost 8 bases, and 12 bases lay between the germline ends. Per the germline V gene, CDR1 is SGHDN and CDR2 is FVKESK. The CDR3 region has the DNA TGTGCCAGCAACGGACAAGAGGATTCACCCCTCCACTTT. Translating it yields CASNGQEDSPLHF.

V usage is TRBV7-8 and J usage is TRBJ2-3; perhaps TRBD2 as D (6 bases). Germline V gives CDR1 SGHVS, CDR2 FQNEAQ. The CDR3 has 17 amino acids. The V gene lost 1 base and the J gene lost 1 base, with 15 bases spanning the gap. The DNA of the CDR3 is TGTGCCAGCAGCTTAGACCGCGGGATTTATGGCACAGATACGCAGTATTTT. This gives the protein CASSLDRGIYGTDTQYF.

DNA of the CDR3: TGTGCCAGCAGCGCCACTAGCGGGAGCCCAGATACGCAGTATTTT. Its translation: CASSATSGSPDTQYF. This chain links TRBV7-2 with TRBJ2-3; TRBD2 matches at 11 bases. Germline V lookup: CDR1 SGHTA, CDR2 FQGNSA. V lost 5 bases and J lost 4; bases outside the gene matches: 5. The CDR3 is 15 residues long.

V is TRBV4-1 and J is TRBJ2-5, with TRBD1 as a possible D gene (6 bases). The germline V gene encodes CDR1 MGHRA and CDR2 YSYEKL. The CDR3 sequence is 12 residues long. Trimming removed 10 bases at V and 5 bases at J, with 14 bases between. This CDR3 reads CATIGGPETQYF. The CDR3 DNA sequence: TGCGCCACAATAGGGGGTCCCGAGACCCAGTACTTC.

In this sample, this clone turned up a few times. The chain carries TRBV7-8 and TRBJ1-1; 9 nucleotides match TRBD1. The CDR3 contains 15 residues. The V segment lost 1 base and the J segment 7 bases; nucleotides outside the gene matches: 7. Germline CDR1 SGHVS, CDR2 FQNEAQ. CDR3 coding DNA: TGTGCCAGCAGCTTAGTAGGGGACAGGGCCAGTGAAGCTTTCTTT. It translates to CASSLVGDRASEAFF.

The rearrangement joins TRBV6-5 to TRBJ2-7; TRBD2 might be the D (7 bases). The CDR3 has 15 amino acids. From germline, CDR1 is MNHEY and CDR2 SVGAGI. V was cut by 6 bases and J by 4 bases, with 19 bases left in between. The chain's CDR3 is CASSRRGQGGYEQYF. The CDR3 DNA is TGTGCCAGCAGCAGGCGGGGGCAAGGGGGGTACGAGCAGTACTTC.

This chain joins TRBV3-1 (or the pseudogene TRBV3-2) and TRBJ2-7; TRBD2 matches at 8 bases. The J segment lost 4 bases and the V segment lost 6 bases, leaving 14 bases of the junction unmatched. There are 16 residues in the CDR3. CDR1 is LGHDT and CDR2 is YNNKEL in the germline V gene (reference sequence). In DNA form, the CDR3 reads TGTGCCAGCAGTCCGAGGGGTAGCGGGGTCTTATACGAGCAGTACGTC. Protein: CASSPRGSGVLYEQYV.

The gene calls are TRBV29-1 and TRBJ2-6, with D unclear. V gave up 3 bases and J gave up 4 bases, with 4 bases separating them. The germline V gene has CDR1 SQVTM and CDR2 ANQGSEA. This CDR3 region has 12 residues. This CDR3 reads CSVDQGANVLTF. DNA for the CDR3: TGCAGCGTTGATCAGGGGGCCAACGTCCTGACTTTC.

About this clone: Just one base apart from a much larger clone, this may be a read error. Other DNA sequences in the same sample also yield this CDR3. This chain connects TRBV11-2 to TRBJ2-7; weak D call: TRBD2 (6 bases). Trimming left V 3 bases short and J 2 bases short, with 20 bases between. Germline values: CDR1 SGHAT, CDR2 FQNNGV. The CDR3 length is 17 residues. The CDR3 sequence is CASSLALGGPPAYEQYF. The CDR3 DNA follows: TGTGCCAGCAGCTTGGCTCTCGGGGGACCCCCGGCCTACGAGCAGTACTTC.

The chain joins TRBV7-2 to TRBJ2-1; 11 bases fit TRBD2. The CDR3 is 15 amino acids. Germline V gene lookup returns CDR1 SGHTA and CDR2 FQGNSA. With 5 bases clipped from V and 5 bases from J, the junction kept 5 bases outside the gene matches. This CDR3 is CASSPGTSGHNEQFF. The CDR3 DNA follows: TGTGCCAGCAGCCCCGGGACTAGCGGACACAATGAGCAGTTCTTC.

The CDR3 here is CASSYEGVGAYQPQHF. The CDR3, as DNA: TGTGCCAGCAGTTACGAAGGGGTAGGGGCTTACCAGCCCCAGCATTTT. The chain employs TRBV6-6 and TRBJ1-5; tentative D call: TRBD1 (5 bases). V lost 2 bases and J lost 7, with 18 bases in between. Germline CDR1 and CDR2: MNHNY and SVGAGI (reference sequence). This CDR3 comprises 16 residues.

This clone came up a few times. This chain connects TRBV7-2 to TRBJ1-6; TRBD1 agrees at 7 bases. The V and J ends lost 0 bases and 7 bases, in that order; junction bases with no gene match: 6. Germline V lookup: CDR1 SGHTA, CDR2 FQGNSA. The CDR3 has 16 amino acids. As DNA, the CDR3 is TGTGCCAGCAGCTTAGCCGACAGGGCGTGGAATTCACCCCTCCACTTT. Translating gives CASSLADRAWNSPLHF. Looking up the rest from reference TRBV7-2 and TRBJ1-6 gives the full variable domain: GAGVSQSPSNKVTEKGKDVELRCDPISGHTALYWYRQSLGQGLEFLIYFQGNSAPDKSGLPSDRFSAERTGGSVSTLTIQRTQQEDSAVYLCASSLADRAWNSPLHFGNGTRLTVT.

This chain uses TRBV3-1 (or the pseudogene TRBV3-2) with TRBJ1-1, with D perhaps TRBD1 (6 bases). The V gene lost 4 bases and the J gene lost 6 bases, with 12 bases spanning the gap. The CDR3 extends over 13 amino acids. Germline loops: CDR1 LGHDT, CDR2 YNNKEL (reference sequence). The CDR3 loop reads CASSPRGGAEAFF. CDR3 nucleotide sequence: TGTGCCAGCAGCCCCAGAGGGGGGGCTGAAGCTTTCTTT.

The chain joins TRBV10-3 to TRBJ2-1, with TRBD2 matching over 13 bases. CDR1 and CDR2 (germline): ENHRY, SYGVKD. With V trimmed by 11 bases and J by 5 bases, 6 bases remained unmatched. The CDR3 has 14 residues. CDR3 nucleotide sequence: TGTGCCGCGGGGGGACTAGCGGGGAACAATGAGCAGTTCTTC. Protein product: CAAGGLAGNNEQFF.

This clone appeared once. The CDR3 protein is CASSSGPPGLAAYNEQFF. The CDR3 region has the DNA TGTGCCAGCAGCTCGGGCCCCCCGGGACTAGCGGCCTACAATGAGCAGTTCTTC. This rearrangement joins TRBV7-9 to TRBJ2-1; TRBD2 matches at 11 bases. Germline values: CDR1 SEHNR, CDR2 FQNEAQ (reference sequence). V gave up 4 bases and J gave up 2 bases; unmatched junction bases: 10. The CDR3 has 18 amino acids.

V gene TRBV6-5 combines with J gene TRBJ1-2; weak D call: TRBD1 (6 bases). Trimming removed 10 bases at V and 1 base at J, with 10 bases between. The CDR3 sequence is 12 residues long. CDR1 MNHEY and CDR2 SVGAGI come from the germline V gene. The CDR3 DNA reads as TGTGCCACTCAGGGGTATAACTATGGCTACACCTTC. It is translated as CATQGYNYGYTF.

The chain is built from TRBV7-2 and TRBJ2-2; the D gene is possibly TRBD2 (5 bases). CDR1 is SGHTA, CDR2 FQGNSA, per germline. The CDR3 extends over 14 amino acids. V gave up 7 bases and J gave up 4 bases, with 13 bases separating them. The CDR3 reads CASTPVAGTGELFF. The CDR3, as DNA: TGTGCCAGCACCCCAGTTGCGGGCACCGGGGAGCTGTTTTTT.